Following are 10 T cell receptor beta chains from one sample sequenced in a study of Ad26.COV2.S vaccination and SARS-CoV-2 variants. Libraries were prepared by immunoSEQ multiplex PCR; TCRdb keeps only in-frame clonotypes and omits some of them. The sample yields roughly 420,000 clones, roughly 88% seen once. Noted treatment: roughly 18 received Ad26.COV2.S at low or high dose, single or two shots; about 5 received placebo; per-sample allocation not given. Collection of samples fell on day 63 after the first vaccine or placebo injection. The sample was peripheral blood, taken in a trial of Ad26.COV2.S vaccine versus placebo. Source of these receptors: a person aged 18-65 years who received the Ad26.COV2.S COVID-19 vaccine or a placebo.

The J gene is TRBJ1-3, the V gene TRBV28; D not certain. The CDR3 has 14 amino acids. Per the germline V gene, CDR1 is MDHEN and CDR2 is SYDVKM. V gave up 6 bases and J gave up 2 bases, with 11 bases separating them. The CDR3 nucleotides read TGTGCCAGCAGGGCTTGGGGTACTGGAAACACCATATATTTT. The encoded protein is CASRAWGTGNTIYF. The full variable domain, in which reference TRBV28 and TRBJ1-3 provide the parts outside the CDR3, is DVKVTQSSRYLVKRTGEKVFLECVQDMDHENMFWYRQDPGLGLRLIYFSYDVKMKEKGDIPEGYSVSREKKERFSLILESASTNQTSMYLCASRAWGTGNTIYFGEGSWLTVV.

The CDR3 is CASSSGGNIRGYTF. DNA of the CDR3: TGTGCCAGCAGTTCGGGGGGCAATATTAGGGGCTACACCTTC. The chain couples TRBV27 to TRBJ1-2, with a possible D match to TRBD1 (6 bases). The V gene lost 4 bases and the J gene lost 8 bases, with 17 bases spanning the gap. This CDR3 contains 14 residues. Germline V gene sequence: CDR1 MNHEY, CDR2 SMNVEV (reference sequence).

The chain recombines TRBV30 with TRBJ2-2, with D perhaps matching TRBD1 or TRBD2 (5 bases each). Germline V lookup: CDR1 GTSNPN, CDR2 SVGIG (reference sequence). The CDR3 has 15 amino acids. V lost 2 bases and J lost 0, with 10 bases in between. CDR3 in amino acids: CAWSLGVTNTGELFF. The DNA for the CDR3 is TGTGCCTGGAGTTTGGGGGTTACGAACACCGGGGAGCTGTTTTTT.

This sequence joins TRBV19 and TRBJ1-2; D perhaps matches TRBD1 (6 bases). The germline CDR1 and CDR2 sequences are LNHDA and SQIVND (reference sequence). CDR3 length: 18 amino acids. The V and J ends lost 3 bases and 4 bases respectively, with 24 bases between them. The CDR3 region is CASSIDPRGTHDLYGYTF. The CDR3, as DNA: TGTGCCAGTAGTATTGATCCCCGTGGGACACACGACCTCTATGGCTACACCTTC.

This clone was recorded a few times. The chain joins TRBV5-6 to TRBJ1-2; TRBD1 is a possible D gene (6 bases). V was shortened by 2 bases and J by 6 bases, with 14 bases between the two germline ends. In germline, CDR1 is SGHDT, CDR2 YYEEEE. The CDR3 is 14 residues long. The CDR3 protein is CASSLLPGANGYTF. The CDR3 DNA reads as TGTGCCAGCAGCTTACTACCAGGGGCCAATGGCTACACCTTC.

This chain uses TRBV6-5 with TRBJ2-5; 10 bases are a match to TRBD2. Germline values: CDR1 MNHEY, CDR2 SVGAGI. The length of the CDR3 is 14 residues. The J segment lost 4 bases and the V segment lost 8 bases, leaving 7 bases of the junction unmatched. This chain's CDR3 is CASYSGGPGETQYF. CDR3 coding DNA: TGTGCCAGCTATAGCGGGGGGCCTGGAGAGACCCAGTACTTC.

The rearrangement uses TRBV19 and TRBJ1-5; D perhaps matches TRBD1 (5 bases). The germline V gene has CDR1 LNHDA and CDR2 SQIVND (reference sequence). V was clipped by 1 base and J by 7 bases, with 11 bases between them. This CDR3 has 14 amino acids. CDR3 sequence reads: CASSIVGVGQPQHF. CDR3 nucleotide sequence: TGTGCCAGTAGTATAGTAGGGGTTGGACAGCCCCAGCATTTT.

V gene TRBV7-2 combines with J gene TRBJ1-1; D is uncertain. Germline assignment: CDR1 SGHTA and CDR2 FQGNSA. Trimming took 5 bases from V and 4 from J, leaving 14 bases between them. This CDR3 has 14 residues. CDR3 loop: CASSRPTRTTEAFF. The CDR3 coding sequence is TGTGCCAGCAGCCGCCCAACACGGACCACTGAAGCTTTCTTT.

J is TRBJ2-2 and V is TRBV29-1; no firm D call. Trimming removed 1 base at V and 4 bases at J, with 10 bases between. There are 14 residues in the CDR3. Germline CDR1 SQVTM, CDR2 ANQGSEA. The CDR3 region is CSVEGAVRTGELFF. CDR3 coding DNA: TGCAGCGTTGAAGGGGCCGTTCGCACCGGGGAGCTGTTTTTT.

This chain joins TRBV10-3 and TRBJ1-1; a weak D match, TRBD1 (5 bases). Germline values: CDR1 ENHRY, CDR2 SYGVKD. CDR3 length: 14 amino acids. With 10 bases removed from V and 0 bases from J, the gap between germline ends came to 15 bases. The CDR3 region is CATLETALNTEAFF. CDR3 in DNA: TGTGCCACGCTAGAGACAGCTTTGAACACTGAAGCTTTCTTT.